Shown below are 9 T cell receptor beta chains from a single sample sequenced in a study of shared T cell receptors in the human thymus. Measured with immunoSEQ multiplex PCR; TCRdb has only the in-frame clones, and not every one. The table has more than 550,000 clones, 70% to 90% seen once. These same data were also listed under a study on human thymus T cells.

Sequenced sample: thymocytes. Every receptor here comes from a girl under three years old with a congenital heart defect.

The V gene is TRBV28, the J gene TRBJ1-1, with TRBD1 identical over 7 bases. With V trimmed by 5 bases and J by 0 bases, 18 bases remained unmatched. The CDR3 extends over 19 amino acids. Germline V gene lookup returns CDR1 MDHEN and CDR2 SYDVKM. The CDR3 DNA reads TGTGCCAGCAGTCCACTCCAGGGGGGACGGACTCTTATGAACACTGAAGCTTTCTTT. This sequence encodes CASSPLQGGRTLMNTEAFF.

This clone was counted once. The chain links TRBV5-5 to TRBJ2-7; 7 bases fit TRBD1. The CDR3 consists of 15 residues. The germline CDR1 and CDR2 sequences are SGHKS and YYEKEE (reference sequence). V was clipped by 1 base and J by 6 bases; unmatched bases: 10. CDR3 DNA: TGTGCCAGCAGCTTGTGCCCGGGACAGTCATGCGAGCAGTACTTC. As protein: CASSLCPGQSCEQYF.

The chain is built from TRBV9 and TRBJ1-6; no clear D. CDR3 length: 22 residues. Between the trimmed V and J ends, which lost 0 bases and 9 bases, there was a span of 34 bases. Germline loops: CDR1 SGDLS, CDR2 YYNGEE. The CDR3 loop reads CASSVGGPVNFPPDSWGSPLHF. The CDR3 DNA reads TGTGCCAGCAGCGTAGGTGGGCCAGTCAATTTTCCCCCGGACTCCTGGGGTTCACCCCTCCACTTT.

The CDR3: CATTDRGENEQYF. DNA for the CDR3: TGTGCCACCACTGACAGGGGAGAGAACGAGCAGTACTTC. The J gene is TRBJ2-7, the V gene TRBV15, with 8 nucleotides matching TRBD1. CDR3 length equals 13 residues. The V gene end was trimmed by 7 bases and the J gene end by 5 bases; junction bases not matched to a gene: 7. Germline lookup yields CDR1 LNHNV and CDR2 YYDKDF (reference sequence). The full variable domain, with the rest looked up from reference TRBV15 and TRBJ2-7, is DAMVIQNPRYQVTQFGKPVTLSCSQTLNHNVMYWYQQKSSQAPKLLFHYYDKDFNNEADTPDNFQSRRPNTSFCFLDIRSPGLGDTAMYLCATTDRGENEQYFGPGTRLTVT.

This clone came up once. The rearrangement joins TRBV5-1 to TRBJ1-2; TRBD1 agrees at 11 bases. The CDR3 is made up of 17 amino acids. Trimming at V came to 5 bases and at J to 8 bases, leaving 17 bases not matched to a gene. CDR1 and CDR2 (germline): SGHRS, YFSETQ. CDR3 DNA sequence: TGCGCCAGCAGAAGATTGTTAAGGTGGACAGGGGGCGCCGGCTACACCTTC. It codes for CASRRLLRWTGGAGYTF.

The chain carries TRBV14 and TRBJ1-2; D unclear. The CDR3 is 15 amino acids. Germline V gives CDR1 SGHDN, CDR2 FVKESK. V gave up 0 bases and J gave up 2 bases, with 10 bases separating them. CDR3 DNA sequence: TGTGCCAGCAGCCAAGAAAACACCCTCAACTATGGCTACACCTTC. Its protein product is CASSQENTLNYGYTF.

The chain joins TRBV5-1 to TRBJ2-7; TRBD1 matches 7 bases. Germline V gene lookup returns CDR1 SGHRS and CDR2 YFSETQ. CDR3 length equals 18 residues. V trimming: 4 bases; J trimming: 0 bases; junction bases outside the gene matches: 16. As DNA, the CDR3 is TGCGCCAGCAGCGGCAGACAGGGTCCGATCCCGATCTCCTACGAGCAGTACTTC. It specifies CASSGRQGPIPISYEQYF.

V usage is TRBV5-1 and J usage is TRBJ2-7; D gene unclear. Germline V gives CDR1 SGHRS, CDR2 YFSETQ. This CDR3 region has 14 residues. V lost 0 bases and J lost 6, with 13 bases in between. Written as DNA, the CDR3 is TGCGCCAGCAGCTTGGCTCTACAGATTCCCGAGCAGTACTTC. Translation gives CASSLALQIPEQYF.

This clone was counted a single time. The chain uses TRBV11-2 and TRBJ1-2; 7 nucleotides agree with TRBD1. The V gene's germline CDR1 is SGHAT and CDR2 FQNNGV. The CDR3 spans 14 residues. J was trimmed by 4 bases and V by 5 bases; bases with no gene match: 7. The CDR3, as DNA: TGTGCCAGCAGCCCAGGGCGGACAGGCTATGGCTACACCTTC. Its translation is CASSPGRTGYGYTF.